This T cell receptor beta chain was sequenced during a study of T-cell memory formation after mild COVID-19. Study summary: The two donors had largely donor-specific TCR clusters. Study results and limitations: Chiefly within CM and EM were the contracting CD4+ clones; CD8+ ones were within EMRA. Researchers found some responding clones in pre-infection memory, a sign that cross-reactive memory joined. From day 15 to 85, contracting clones were balanced between CD4 and CD8, whereas later expanders leaned toward CD4+.

Concerning this clonotype: The antigen is not known.

The germline V gene encodes CDR1 SGDLS and CDR2 YYNGEE. This CDR3 contains 12 residues. V lost 3 bases and J 10 bases, leaving 11 bases between the germline ends. TCRdb ran MiXCR on the 5' RACE reads and lists one entry per CDR3 protein. The sample comprises approximately 260,000 distinct CDR3 sequences, about 15% of which are singletons, and roughly 3.6% rests with the top ten. The sample comprised PBMCs or a T cell subset sorted from them (not recorded which). The chain employs TRBV9 and TRBJ2-1; D gene unclear. The receptor was derived from a man between 18 and 35 years old who had mild COVID-19 (a few samples of this study predate the infection). Cell type and time point are not known. CDR3 DNA: TGTGCCAGCAGCGGGATGACTTCCGAGCAGTTCTTC. Translating it yields CASSGMTSEQFF.